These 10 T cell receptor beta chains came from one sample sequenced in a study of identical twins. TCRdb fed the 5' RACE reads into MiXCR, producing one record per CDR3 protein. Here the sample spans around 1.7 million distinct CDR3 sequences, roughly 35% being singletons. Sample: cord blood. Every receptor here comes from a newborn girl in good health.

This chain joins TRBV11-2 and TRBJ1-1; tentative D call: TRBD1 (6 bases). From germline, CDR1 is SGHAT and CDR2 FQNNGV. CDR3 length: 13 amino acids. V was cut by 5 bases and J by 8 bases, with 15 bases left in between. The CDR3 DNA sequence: TGTGCCAGCAGCGGCAAAACAGGGACCGAAGCTTTCTTT. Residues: CASSGKTGTEAFF.

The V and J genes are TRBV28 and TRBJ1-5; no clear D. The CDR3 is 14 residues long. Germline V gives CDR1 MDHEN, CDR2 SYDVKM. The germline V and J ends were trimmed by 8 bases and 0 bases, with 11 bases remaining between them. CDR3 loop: CASRTPRSNQPQHF. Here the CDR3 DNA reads TGTGCCAGCCGGACCCCCCGTAGCAATCAGCCCCAGCATTTT. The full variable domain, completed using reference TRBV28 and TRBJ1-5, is DVKVTQSSRYLVKRTGEKVFLECVQDMDHENMFWYRQDPGLGLRLIYFSYDVKMKEKGDIPEGYSVSREKKERFSLILESASTNQTSMYLCASRTPRSNQPQHFGDGTRLSIL.

The CDR3 protein is CASMTASIGYNDQYF. As DNA, the CDR3 is TGTGCCAGCATGACAGCATCAATTGGGTACAATGACCAGTACTTC. The chain has TRBV28 and TRBJ2-7; D possibly corresponds to TRBD1 (5 bases). In germline, CDR1 is MDHEN, CDR2 SYDVKM. Trimming removed 7 bases from V and 10 bases from J, with 26 bases in between. CDR3 length: 15 residues. Using reference TRBV28 and TRBJ2-7 for the parts outside the CDR3, the full variable domain is DVKVTQSSRYLVKRTGEKVFLECVQDMDHENMFWYRQDPGLGLRLIYFSYDVKMKEKGDIPEGYSVSREKKERFSLILESASTNQTSMYLCASMTASIGYNDQYFGPGTRLTVT.

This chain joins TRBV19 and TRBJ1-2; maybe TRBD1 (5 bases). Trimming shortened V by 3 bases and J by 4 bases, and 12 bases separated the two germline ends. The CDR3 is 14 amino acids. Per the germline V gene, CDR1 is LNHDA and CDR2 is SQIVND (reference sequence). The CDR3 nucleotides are TGTGCCAGTAGTATCATGACAGCCTCCTATGGCTACACCTTC. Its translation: CASSIMTASYGYTF.

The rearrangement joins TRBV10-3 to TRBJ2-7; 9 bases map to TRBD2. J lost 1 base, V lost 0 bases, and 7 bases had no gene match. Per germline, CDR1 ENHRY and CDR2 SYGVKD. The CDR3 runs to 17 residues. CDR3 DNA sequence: TGTGCCATCAGTGAGTCGACTAGCGGCCTCCTTTCCTACGAGCAGTACTTC. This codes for CAISESTSGLLSYEQYF.

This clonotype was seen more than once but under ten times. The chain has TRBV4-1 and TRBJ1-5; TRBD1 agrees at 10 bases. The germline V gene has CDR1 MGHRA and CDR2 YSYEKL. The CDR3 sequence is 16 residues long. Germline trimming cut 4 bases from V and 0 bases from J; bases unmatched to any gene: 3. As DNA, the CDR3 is TGCGCCAGCAGCCCGGGACAGGGGAGTAGCAATCAGCCCCAGCATTTT. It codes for CASSPGQGSSNQPQHF.

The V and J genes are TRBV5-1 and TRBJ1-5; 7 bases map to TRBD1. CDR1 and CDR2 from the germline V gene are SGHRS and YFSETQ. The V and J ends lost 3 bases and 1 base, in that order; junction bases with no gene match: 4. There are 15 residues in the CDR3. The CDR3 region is CASSSTGESNQPQHF. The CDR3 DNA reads TGCGCCAGCAGCTCTACAGGGGAAAGCAATCAGCCCCAGCATTTT.

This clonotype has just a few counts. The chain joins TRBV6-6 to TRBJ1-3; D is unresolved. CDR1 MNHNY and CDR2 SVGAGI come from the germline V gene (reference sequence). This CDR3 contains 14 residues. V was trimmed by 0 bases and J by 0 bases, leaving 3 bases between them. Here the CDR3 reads CASSYSHSGNTIYF. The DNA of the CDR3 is TGTGCCAGCAGTTACTCGCACTCTGGAAACACCATATATTTT.

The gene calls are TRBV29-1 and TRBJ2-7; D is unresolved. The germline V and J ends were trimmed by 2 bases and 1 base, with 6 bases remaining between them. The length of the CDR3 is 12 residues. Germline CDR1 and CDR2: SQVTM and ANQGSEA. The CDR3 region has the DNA TGCAGCGTTGAAATGGAGTCCTACGAGCAGTACTTC. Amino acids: CSVEMESYEQYF.

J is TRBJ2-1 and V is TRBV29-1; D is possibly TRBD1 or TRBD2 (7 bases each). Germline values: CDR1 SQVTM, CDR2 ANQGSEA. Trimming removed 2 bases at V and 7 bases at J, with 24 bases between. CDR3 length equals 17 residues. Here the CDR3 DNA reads TGCAGCGTTGAAACTACGCAGCGGGACAGATCAGCGAATGAGCAGTTCTTC. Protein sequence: CSVETTQRDRSANEQFF.